The entry below describes one T cell receptor beta chain. The target antigen is unknown. This entry belongs to a study of OX40 agonist ivuxolimab in advanced cancers. Study background: Participants, about 83% male, averaged 60 years of age, ranging from about 23 to 79. Eligibility admitted prior anti-PD-1, anti-PD-L1 or anti-CTLA-4 therapy; about 39% had some. Two cutaneous melanoma patients and one hepatocellular carcinoma patient, three in all, had partial responses.

The CDR3 extends over 13 amino acids. The V end was cut by 5 bases, the J end by 4 bases, with 12 bases between. Per the germline V gene, CDR1 is SEHNR and CDR2 is FQNEAQ (reference sequence). Repertoires were generated with immunoSEQ multiplex PCR, while TCRdb's copy carries only in-frame clones and drops some. The sample has approximately 84,000 clones, approximately 89% seen once; the top ten hold approximately 0.2%. Overall study findings and caveats: Still undetermined is the antigen specificity of the expanded peripheral T cells.

This material consisted of CD4+ or CD8+ T cells sorted from blood, taken in a trial of the OX40 agonist ivuxolimab. The origin of this receptor is an adult with an advanced solid tumor such as melanoma, head and neck, liver or kidney cancer. The chain has TRBV7-9 and TRBJ2-7; D could derive from TRBD1 or TRBD2 (6 bases each). Here the CDR3 reads CASSEGGIYEQYF. The CDR3 DNA reads as TGTGCCAGCAGCGAAGGGGGGATATACGAGCAGTACTTC. The complete variable domain, with remaining parts taken from reference TRBV7-9 and TRBJ2-7, reads DTGVSQNPRHKITKRGQNVTFRCDPISEHNRLYWYRQTLGQGPEFLTYFQNEAQLEKSRLLSDRFSAERPKGSFSTLEIQRTEQGDSAMYLCASSEGGIYEQYFGPGTRLTVT.